Reported below is one T cell receptor (beta chain). Study processing details: Using reference gene primer amplification, nucleated cell counts were estimated. Some clones are missing from TCRdb's copy, which holds only in-frame ones; the method was immunoSEQ multiplex PCR. Clone size and the V and J calls come from that table; the DNA yielded D and trimming. The table lists 200,000 to 250,000 clones, 89% of them singletons. These data are taken from a study of blood T cell repertoires in COVID-19. Study-wide background: The origin of the acute and convalescent COVID-19 samples was the United States, Italy and Spain. Sample material is recorded as cDNA or gDNA derived from T cells, B-cell-depleted T cells, or PBMCs.

V lost 4 bases to trimming and J lost 2 bases; unmatched junction nucleotides: 15. Germline values: CDR1 SGDLS, CDR2 YYNGEE. CDR3 length: 19 residues. Source material: peripheral blood. The chain combines TRBV9 with TRBJ1-4; TRBD1 agrees at 9 bases. The sequence derives from a man aged 55 to 70 who had recovered from COVID-19. DNA of the CDR3: TGTGCCAGCAGCACGAGCCCCGGGACAGGGACTTCGACTAATGAAAAACTGTTTTTT. This codes for CASSTSPGTGTSTNEKLFF.